This TCR beta chain was documented in a study of control samples from healthy donors and cancer patients. Clones were sequenced by immunoSEQ multiplex PCR, and TCRdb holds only the in-frame ones, with some missing. Of about 95,000 clones listed, 88% are singletons. V shed 3 bases and J 5 bases; nucleotides not matched to a gene: 7. CDR1 is SGHRS, CDR2 YFSETQ, per germline. The CDR3 is made up of 16 amino acids. The sequence came from a woman between 65 and 79 years old in good health. This chain links TRBV5-1 with TRBJ2-2; 10 positions agree with TRBD2. The sample consisted of blood. CDR3 DNA: TGCGCCAGCAGCTCCCAAGCGGGAGGGCCTACCGGGGAGCTGTTTTTT. Protein sequence: CASSSQAGGPTGELFF.